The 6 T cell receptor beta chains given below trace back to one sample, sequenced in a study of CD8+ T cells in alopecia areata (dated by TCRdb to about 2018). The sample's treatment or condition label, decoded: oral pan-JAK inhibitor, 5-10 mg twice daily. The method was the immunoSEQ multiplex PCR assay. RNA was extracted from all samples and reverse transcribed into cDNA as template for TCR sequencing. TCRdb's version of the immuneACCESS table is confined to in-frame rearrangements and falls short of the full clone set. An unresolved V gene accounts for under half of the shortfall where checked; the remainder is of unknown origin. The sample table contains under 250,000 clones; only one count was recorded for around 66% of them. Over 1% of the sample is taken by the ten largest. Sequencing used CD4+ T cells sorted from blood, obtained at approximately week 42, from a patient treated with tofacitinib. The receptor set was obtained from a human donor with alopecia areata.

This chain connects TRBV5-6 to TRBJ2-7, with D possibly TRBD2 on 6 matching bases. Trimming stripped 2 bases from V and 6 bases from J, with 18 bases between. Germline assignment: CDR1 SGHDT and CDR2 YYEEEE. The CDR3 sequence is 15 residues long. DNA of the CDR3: TGTGCCAGCAGCTTCGGTCGGGGGTTATTGGTCGAGCAGTACTTC. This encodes CASSFGRGLLVEQYF.

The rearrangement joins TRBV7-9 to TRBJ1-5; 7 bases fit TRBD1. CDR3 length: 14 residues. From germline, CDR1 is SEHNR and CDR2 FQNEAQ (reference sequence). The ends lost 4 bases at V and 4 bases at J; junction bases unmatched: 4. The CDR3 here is CASSSSGGNQPQHF. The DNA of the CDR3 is TGTGCCAGCAGCTCGTCAGGGGGAAATCAGCCCCAGCATTTT. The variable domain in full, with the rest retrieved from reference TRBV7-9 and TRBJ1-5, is DTGVSQNPRHKITKRGQNVTFRCDPISEHNRLYWYRQTLGQGPEFLTYFQNEAQLEKSRLLSDRFSAERPKGSFSTLEIQRTEQGDSAMYLCASSSSGGNQPQHFGDGTRLSIL.

The CDR3 DNA is TGTGCCAGCAGCTTGGGGACGGACTATGGCTACACCTTC. Protein product: CASSLGTDYGYTF. V and J are TRBV5-6 and TRBJ1-2; D uncertain. V lost 0 bases, J lost 3 bases, and 6 bases lay in between. The CDR3 has 13 residues. CDR1 and CDR2 (germline): SGHDT, YYEEEE.

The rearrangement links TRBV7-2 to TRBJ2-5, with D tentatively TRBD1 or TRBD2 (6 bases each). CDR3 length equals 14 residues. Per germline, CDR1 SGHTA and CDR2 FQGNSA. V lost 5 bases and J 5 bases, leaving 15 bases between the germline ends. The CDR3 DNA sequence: TGTGCCAGCAGCCGGGTGGGGGGCCAGGAGACCCAGTACTTC. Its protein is CASSRVGGQETQYF.

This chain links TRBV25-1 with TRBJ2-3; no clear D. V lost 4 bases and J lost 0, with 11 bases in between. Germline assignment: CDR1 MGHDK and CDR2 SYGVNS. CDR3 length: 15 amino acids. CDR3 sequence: CASSVFMGSTDTQYF. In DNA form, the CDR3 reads TGTGCCAGCAGTGTGTTTATGGGTAGCACAGATACGCAGTATTTT. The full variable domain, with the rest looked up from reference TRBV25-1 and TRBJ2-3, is EADIYQTPRYLVIGTGKKITLECSQTMGHDKMYWYQQDPGMELHLIHYSYGVNSTEKGDLSSESTVSRIRTEHFPLTLESARPSHTSQYLCASSVFMGSTDTQYFGPGTRLTVL.

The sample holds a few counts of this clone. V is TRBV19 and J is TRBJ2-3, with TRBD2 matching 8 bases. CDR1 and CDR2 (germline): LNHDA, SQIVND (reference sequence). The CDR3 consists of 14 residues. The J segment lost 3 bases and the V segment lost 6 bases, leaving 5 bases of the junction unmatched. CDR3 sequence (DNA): TGTGCCAGTAGCGGGGGGGCCTATACAGATACGCAGTATTTT. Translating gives CASSGGAYTDTQYF.